Here is one T cell receptor beta chain with its context. A clone one base away is much larger, so this may be a read error. The data derive from a study of kidney transplant recipient with SARS-CoV-2 infection. TCRdb independently ran MiXCR on the reads; one entry per CDR3 protein. The sample carries approximately 250,000 distinct CDR3 sequences, under 35% recorded once. Trimming stripped 5 bases from V and 4 bases from J, with 23 bases between. This CDR3 is built from 17 residues. The V gene is TRBV12-3 or TRBV12-4, the J gene TRBJ1-2; no reliable D call. The sequencing here drew on a blood sample, taken at baseline and around day 110 from a kidney transplant recipient. The receptor comes from a male patient aged 30 to 40 who had COVID-19 and was a kidney transplant recipient. Some T cells may possibly be graft donor cells. CDR3 nucleotide sequence: TGTGCCAGCAGTACTGCAAACAGCTTCCGAAGGACCTATGGCTACACCTTC. It specifies CASSTANSFRRTYGYTF.